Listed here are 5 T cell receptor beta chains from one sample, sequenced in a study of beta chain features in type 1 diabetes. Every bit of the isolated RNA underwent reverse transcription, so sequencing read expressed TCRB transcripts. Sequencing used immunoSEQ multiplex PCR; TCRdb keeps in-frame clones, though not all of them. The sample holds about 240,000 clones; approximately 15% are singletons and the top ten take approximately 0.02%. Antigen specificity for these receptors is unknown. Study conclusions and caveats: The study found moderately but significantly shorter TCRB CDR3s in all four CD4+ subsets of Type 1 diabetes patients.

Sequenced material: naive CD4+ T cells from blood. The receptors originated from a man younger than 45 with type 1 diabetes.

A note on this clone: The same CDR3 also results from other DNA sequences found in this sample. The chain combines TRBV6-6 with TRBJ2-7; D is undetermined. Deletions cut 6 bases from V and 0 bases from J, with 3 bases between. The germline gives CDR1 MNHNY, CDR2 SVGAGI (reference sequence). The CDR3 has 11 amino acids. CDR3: CASSRSYEQYF. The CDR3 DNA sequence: TGTGCCAGCAGCCGCTCCTACGAGCAGTACTTC.

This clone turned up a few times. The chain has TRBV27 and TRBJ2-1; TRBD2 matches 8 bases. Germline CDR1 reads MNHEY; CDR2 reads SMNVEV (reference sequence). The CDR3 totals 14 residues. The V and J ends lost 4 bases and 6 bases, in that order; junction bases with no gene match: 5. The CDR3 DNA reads TGTGCCAGCAGTTCAGGGACTAGGAGCAATGAGCAGTTCTTC. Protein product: CASSSGTRSNEQFF.

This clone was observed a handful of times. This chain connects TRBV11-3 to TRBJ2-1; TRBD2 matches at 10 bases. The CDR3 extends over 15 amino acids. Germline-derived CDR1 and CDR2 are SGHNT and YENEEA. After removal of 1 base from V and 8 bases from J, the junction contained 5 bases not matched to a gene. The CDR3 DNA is TGTGCCAGCAGCTTAGGCCTAGCGGGAGAGGATGAGCAGTTCTTC. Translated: CASSLGLAGEDEQFF.

The CDR3 DNA reads TGTGCCAGCAGCTTGGGCGGGGGGGGACAAGAGACCCAGTACTTC. Residues: CASSLGGGGQETQYF. V usage is TRBV7-6 and J usage is TRBJ2-5; 9 nucleotides align to TRBD2. Trimming removed 3 bases from V and 2 bases from J; junction bases left unmatched: 4. The germline gives CDR1 SGHVS, CDR2 FNYEAQ. The CDR3 is 15 amino acids.

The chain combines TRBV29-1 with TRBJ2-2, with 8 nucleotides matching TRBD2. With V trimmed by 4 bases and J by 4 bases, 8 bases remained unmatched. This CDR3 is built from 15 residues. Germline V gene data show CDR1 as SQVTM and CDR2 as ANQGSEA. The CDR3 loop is CSVVRSGKGTGELFF. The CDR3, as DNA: TGCAGCGTTGTGCGTAGCGGGAAGGGCACCGGGGAGCTGTTTTTT.